A single sample gave rise to the 9 T cell receptor beta chains below, sequenced in a study of T cell responses to AZD1222 COVID-19 vaccine. This table comes from immunoSEQ multiplex PCR, and its TCRdb copy is limited to in-frame clones, with some not included. In the table there are about 130,000 clones, just over 90% of which are singletons. The starting material was peripheral blood, obtained 28 days after the second AZD1222 dose. Every receptor here comes from an adult who received the AZD1222 COVID-19 vaccine.

The chain has TRBV30 and TRBJ1-1, with TRBD1 matching over 7 bases. This CDR3 region has 16 residues. V was clipped by 2 bases and J by 5 bases; unmatched bases: 14. Germline loops: CDR1 GTSNPN, CDR2 SVGIG (reference sequence). Written as DNA, the CDR3 is TGTGCCTGGAGTCTAAGACAGGGTGGGCCGAAGACTGAAGCTTTCTTT. Amino acids: CAWSLRQGGPKTEAFF.

The chain employs TRBV10-3 and TRBJ2-7; the match to TRBD2 covers 9 bases. CDR3 length: 16 amino acids. Germline lookup yields CDR1 ENHRY and CDR2 SYGVKD. Trimming removed 5 bases from V and 3 bases from J; junction bases left unmatched: 11. CDR3 sequence reads: CAISTHSGSLGYEQYF. The DNA for the CDR3 is TGTGCCATCAGTACCCATAGCGGGAGCCTAGGCTACGAGCAGTACTTC.

This chain links TRBV24-1 with TRBJ2-3, with a weak D call TRBD2 (6 bases). The CDR3 spans 14 residues. Trimming removed 3 bases from V and 7 bases from J, with 13 bases in between. Per the germline V gene, CDR1 is KGHDR and CDR2 is SFDVKD. The CDR3 DNA reads as TGTGCCACCAGTGATACTGGGACTGCCAATACGCAGTATTTT. Translating it yields CATSDTGTANTQYF.

This clone was recorded only once. The rearrangement links TRBV9 to TRBJ2-5; D gene ambiguous. The germline V gene encodes CDR1 SGDLS and CDR2 YYNGEE. This CDR3 is 14 amino acids long. Trimming removed 0 bases at V and 4 bases at J, with 10 bases between. The CDR3 DNA reads as TGTGCCAGCAGCGTAGGGGTGGGCGGAGAGACCCAGTACTTC. This codes for CASSVGVGGETQYF.

The gene calls are TRBV19 and TRBJ1-2, with D hard to call. The CDR3 runs to 12 residues. V was trimmed by 2 bases and J by 8 bases, leaving 9 bases between them. Germline loops: CDR1 LNHDA, CDR2 SQIVND (reference sequence). The CDR3 sequence is CASSISVYGYTF. CDR3 coding DNA: TGTGCCAGTAGTATATCAGTATACGGCTACACCTTC.

The rearrangement joins TRBV15 to TRBJ2-1, with D unresolved. The CDR3 has 15 amino acids. Germline CDR1 reads LNHNV; CDR2 reads YYDKDF (reference sequence). Trimming took 0 bases from V and 0 from J, leaving 6 bases between them. CDR3 protein: CATSRDQSSYNEQFF. Here the CDR3 DNA reads TGTGCCACCAGCAGAGACCAGAGCTCCTACAATGAGCAGTTCTTC.

The chain recombines TRBV6-6 with TRBJ2-7, with TRBD2 identical over 8 bases. The CDR3 has 14 amino acids. Germline assignment: CDR1 MNHNY and CDR2 SVGAGI (reference sequence). The trim removed 6 bases at V and 12 bases at J, leaving 16 bases unmatched. The CDR3 is CASSTAGGPGSPYF. CDR3 DNA: TGTGCCAGCAGCACGGCGGGGGGACCTGGCTCTCCGTACTTC.

The chain couples TRBV12-3 or TRBV12-4 to TRBJ2-5; 7 positions agree with TRBD1. The CDR3 covers 13 residues. Trimming took 5 bases from V and 5 from J; bases not matched to a gene: 5. CDR3: CASSRQGGETQYF. The CDR3 region has the DNA TGTGCCAGCAGTCGACAGGGTGGGGAGACCCAGTACTTC.

The chain employs TRBV19 and TRBJ1-5; D gene ambiguous. Germline CDR1 is LNHDA and CDR2 is SQIVND (reference sequence). The CDR3 has 14 amino acids. The V gene lost 1 base and the J gene lost 5 bases, with 9 bases spanning the gap. This CDR3 reads CASSIGYSDQPQHF. CDR3 DNA sequence: TGTGCCAGTAGTATAGGATACAGCGATCAGCCCCAGCATTTT. Drawing the rest from reference TRBV19 and TRBJ1-5, the complete variable domain is DGGITQSPKYLFRKEGQNVTLSCEQNLNHDAMYWYRQDPGQGLRLIYYSQIVNDFQKGDIAEGYSVSREKKESFPLTVTSAQKNPTAFYLCASSIGYSDQPQHFGDGTRLSIL.